The T cell receptor beta chain under discussion was sequenced for a study of identical twins. TCRdb recomputed calls from the 5' RACE reads with MiXCR, one row per CDR3 protein. The profile shows approximately 260,000 distinct CDR3 sequences, 11% to 15% of them singletons. V lost 4 bases, J lost 0 bases, and 10 bases lay in between. There are 15 residues in the CDR3. The germline gives CDR1 SGHDT, CDR2 YYEEEE. Study-wide results and limits: Weaker excess twin sharing was observed in beta out-of-frame sequences. It was cross-sectional statistical analysis, not following the same donors, that the conclusions relied on.

Many counts were recorded for this clonotype. No antigen is known for it. The receptor was isolated from a woman between 18 and 30 years old in good health. Sequenced material: memory (CD45RO+) T cells sorted from blood. V is TRBV5-6 and J is TRBJ1-4, with D maybe TRBD1 (5 bases). DNA for the CDR3: TGTGCCAGCAGCCCGGGGGTTGCAACTAATGAAAAACTGTTTTTT. Its translation is CASSPGVATNEKLFF.